This T cell receptor beta chain was captured by sequencing in a study of OX40 agonist ivuxolimab in advanced cancers. Findings and limits, study-wide: Among patients with partial responses at 0.1-3.0 mg/kg, clonal expansion was among the lowest.

Autoimmune disease history or systemic immunosuppression led to patients being barred. Concerning this clone: The antigen is unknown.

TCRdb keeps only in-frame clones here, not all; method: immunoSEQ multiplex PCR. The table lists more than 65,000 clones, approximately 90% of them singletons. The source was CD4+ or CD8+ T cells sorted from blood, collected in a trial of the OX40 agonist ivuxolimab. This sequence originates from an adult with an advanced solid tumor such as melanoma, head and neck, liver or kidney cancer.

The DNA of the CDR3 is TGTGCCAGCAGCCCGGGTGGATTTGCAGGTTACTACGAGCAGTACTTC. Amino acids: CASSPGGFAGYYEQYF. J is TRBJ2-7 and V is TRBV7-9; no clear D gene. Per germline, CDR1 SEHNR and CDR2 FQNEAQ (reference sequence). Trimming pared 5 bases from V and 3 bases from J, leaving 20 bases between. The CDR3 sequence is 16 residues long.